The sequence of this T cell receptor (beta chain) was determined in a study of cytomegalovirus exposure and HLA in healthy donors. About this clone itself: Antigen specificity is unknown.

Germline CDR1 MNHEY, CDR2 SVGAGI. Trimming removed 7 bases from V and 2 bases from J, with 13 bases in between. The CDR3 spans 14 residues. General study findings and limits: Later analysis reportedly placed an Asian-associated ancestry cluster below the roughly 630-donor mean in N-insertions.

In the PCR, 60 Vbeta and 13 Jbeta primers were used. Here immunoSEQ multiplex PCR was the method, and the copy in TCRdb shows in-frame clones only, minus some. This table holds 100,000 to 150,000 clones, about four fifths found once. The V gene is TRBV6-5, the J gene TRBJ2-3; D uncertain. The sample taken for sequencing was PBMCs. This clonotype was obtained from a man younger than 35 in good health and CMV-seronegative. Here the CDR3 DNA reads TGTGCCAGCACCCCGGAGCTACACACAGATACGCAGTATTTT. It is translated as CASTPELHTDTQYF.